Below, 23 T cell receptor beta chains from the same sample are listed, as sequenced in a study of shared clonotypes between healthy human individuals. The repertoire was sequenced with immunoSEQ multiplex PCR; TCRdb's copy has only in-frame clones and lacks some. The sample holds fewer than 200,000 clones, about 66% seen once. The sample was memory CD4+ T cells sorted from blood. Subset here: CD45RA-negative fraction. Receptors were obtained from a man aged 25 to 40 in good health.

This clone was detected a few times. CDR3 coding DNA: TGTGCCAGCAGCCCAGTCGGAGGCATACTATACAATGAGCAGTTCTTC. Its protein product is CASSPVGGILYNEQFF. This chain uses TRBV7-6 with TRBJ2-1, with D perhaps TRBD2 (5 bases). This CDR3 is 16 amino acids long. The ends were cut back, 5 bases at V and 4 bases at J, with 18 bases in the middle. Germline CDR1 is SGHVS and CDR2 is FNYEAQ.

The chain joins TRBV5-1 to TRBJ1-1; 9 bases are shared with TRBD1. From germline, CDR1 is SGHRS and CDR2 YFSETQ. The length of the CDR3 is 13 residues. The V segment lost 2 bases and the J segment 6 bases; nucleotides outside the gene matches: 2. CDR3 sequence: CASSLQGAAEAFF. The CDR3 DNA is TGCGCCAGCAGCTTACAGGGGGCCGCTGAAGCTTTCTTT.

The chain uses TRBV4-2 and TRBJ2-3, with D maybe TRBD2 (5 bases). The germline V and J ends were trimmed by 4 bases and 4 bases, with 15 bases remaining between them. Germline CDR1 reads LGHNA; CDR2 reads YNFKEQ. This CDR3 contains 15 residues. The CDR3 protein is CASSPQASGSDTQYF. CDR3 DNA: TGTGCCAGCAGCCCCCAGGCCAGCGGATCAGATACGCAGTATTTT.

The genes are TRBV29-1 and TRBJ2-4; TRBD1 matches at 7 bases. Germline assignment: CDR1 SQVTM and CDR2 ANQGSEA. The CDR3 spans 13 residues. With 3 bases clipped from V and 2 bases from J, the junction kept 1 base outside the gene matches. The CDR3 coding sequence is TGCAGCGTTGAGACAGGGTCCAAAAACATTCAGTACTTC. Translated, it gives CSVETGSKNIQYF. The variable domain in full, completed from reference TRBV29-1 and TRBJ2-4, reads SAVISQKPSRDICQRGTSLTIQCQVDSQVTMMFWYRQQPGQSLTLIATANQGSEATYESGFVIDKFPISRPNLTFSTLTVSNMSPEDSSIYLCSVETGSKNIQYFGAGTRLSVL.

This clone occurred once. As DNA, the CDR3 is TGTGCCAGCAGCATCCGGCCTCAGGGGAGGGAGCTGTTTTTT. It is translated as CASSIRPQGRELFF. The chain uses TRBV7-8 and TRBJ2-2; D may be TRBD1 (6 bases). CDR3 length: 14 residues. V was pared by 5 bases and J by 9 bases, with 16 bases between. Germline lookup yields CDR1 SGHVS and CDR2 FQNEAQ.

The J gene is TRBJ2-1, the V gene TRBV27, with 9 bases fitting TRBD2. Germline lookup yields CDR1 MNHEY and CDR2 SMNVEV (reference sequence). The CDR3 covers 16 residues. With V trimmed by 4 bases and J by 0 bases, 4 bases remained unmatched. As DNA, the CDR3 is TGTGCCAGCAGTTCCCTTAGCGGGAGCTCCTACAATGAGCAGTTCTTC. It encodes CASSSLSGSSYNEQFF.

Note on this clone: Other DNA sequences in the sample encode the same CDR3. The V call is TRBV5-1, the J call TRBJ2-5, with D maybe TRBD2 (7 bases). This CDR3 spans 15 amino acids. V shed 5 bases and J shed 5 bases, with 19 bases lying between them. Germline V gene data show CDR1 as SGHRS and CDR2 as YFSETQ. The CDR3, as DNA: TGCGCCAGCAGGAGGTGGGGAGGGGGTGAGGAGACCCAGTACTTC. Its translation: CASRRWGGGEETQYF.

The gene calls are TRBV7-2 and TRBJ2-1, with 7 bases fitting TRBD1. The CDR3 covers 14 residues. V lost 5 bases and J lost 5; bases outside the gene matches: 6. CDR1 SGHTA and CDR2 FQGNSA come from the germline V gene. Here the CDR3 DNA reads TGTGCCAGCAGCCGATATGACAGGGACAATGAGCAGTTCTTC. Translated, it gives CASSRYDRDNEQFF.

V gene TRBV6-5 combines with J gene TRBJ2-7, with D possibly being TRBD2 (6 bases). The CDR3 has 14 amino acids. Per germline, CDR1 MNHEY and CDR2 SVGAGI. The V gene lost 6 bases and the J gene lost 3 bases, with 15 bases spanning the gap. CDR3 nucleotides: TGTGCCAGCAGGGCCCTAGGGACTCGCTACGAGCAGTACTTC. This encodes CASRALGTRYEQYF.

The CDR3 sequence is CASRNLAGNDEQFF. The CDR3 coding sequence is TGTGCCAGCAGAAACCTAGCGGGAAACGATGAGCAGTTCTTC. V and J are TRBV7-6 and TRBJ2-1; 9 bases are a match to TRBD2. With V trimmed by 6 bases and J by 8 bases, 8 bases remained unmatched. Germline lookup yields CDR1 SGHVS and CDR2 FNYEAQ. The CDR3 runs 14 residues. Full variable domain (outside the CDR3, taken from reference TRBV7-6 and TRBJ2-1): GAGVSQSPRYKVTKRGQDVALRCDPISGHVSLYWYRQALGQGPEFLTYFNYEAQQDKSGLPNDRFSAERPEGSISTLTIQRTEQRDSAMYRCASRNLAGNDEQFFGPGTRLTVL.

This clone was recorded a few times. The chain joins TRBV7-6 to TRBJ1-2; TRBD1 matches 7 bases. CDR1 is SGHVS, CDR2 FNYEAQ, per germline. With 1 base clipped from V and 7 bases from J, the junction kept 9 bases outside the gene matches. This CDR3 has 15 amino acids. The CDR3 region is CASSLVVGGGFGYTF. CDR3 nucleotides: TGTGCCAGCAGCTTAGTAGTAGGGGGCGGATTTGGCTACACCTTC.

The chain couples TRBV10-3 to TRBJ1-3, with 7 positions matching TRBD1. Germline CDR1 reads ENHRY; CDR2 reads SYGVKD. The CDR3 loop spans 16 amino acids. V dropped 0 bases and J dropped 2; count of bases not matched to a gene: 4. The CDR3 loop is CAISESSTGTGNTIYF. As DNA, the CDR3 is TGTGCCATCAGTGAGTCCTCGACAGGGACTGGAAACACCATATATTTT.

The chain employs TRBV27 and TRBJ1-5; D is ambiguous. V lost 3 bases and J lost 3, with 9 bases in between. The CDR3 has 14 amino acids. The V gene's germline CDR1 is MNHEY and CDR2 SMNVEV (reference sequence). DNA of the CDR3: TGTGCCAGCAGTTTCGGCAGAGACAATCAGCCCCAGCATTTT. This encodes CASSFGRDNQPQHF.

A few counts support this clone. Other DNA sequences in the same sample also yield this CDR3. This chain joins TRBV7-8 and TRBJ2-7; D may match TRBD1 or TRBD2 (6 bases each). V lost 0 bases and J lost 7, with 13 bases in between. The CDR3 covers 14 residues. Germline CDR1 reads SGHVS; CDR2 reads FQNEAQ. The CDR3 coding sequence is TGTGCCAGCAGCTTAGCCAGGGGAGGTGGGGAGCAGTACTTC. Encoded protein: CASSLARGGGEQYF.

The rearrangement joins TRBV9 to TRBJ2-3; 7 nucleotides align to TRBD2. Germline assignment: CDR1 SGDLS and CDR2 YYNGEE. Germline trimming cut 8 bases from V and 0 bases from J; bases unmatched to any gene: 9. The CDR3 sequence is 15 residues long. CDR3 coding DNA: TGTGCCAGTTCGAGACTAGCTACTAGCACAGATACGCAGTATTTT. This encodes CASSRLATSTDTQYF.

The chain combines TRBV10-3 with TRBJ2-3; D is undetermined. CDR1 and CDR2 from the germline V gene are ENHRY and SYGVKD. The CDR3 contains 14 residues. The V and J ends lost 2 bases and 2 bases respectively, with 8 bases between them. The CDR3 DNA reads as TGTGCCATCAGTGAGGCCGGAGCCACAGATACGCAGTATTTT. It yields the protein CAISEAGATDTQYF.

This rearrangement joins TRBV5-1 to TRBJ1-1; D is perhaps TRBD1 (6 bases). Looked up from germline, CDR1 is SGHRS and CDR2 is YFSETQ. Trimming left V 1 base short and J 10 bases short, with 14 bases between. The CDR3 contains 13 residues. The CDR3 DNA is TGCGCCAGCAGCTTGTCGATCCAGGGGATAGCTTTCTTT. It specifies CASSLSIQGIAFF. Full variable domain (rest looked up from reference TRBV5-1 and TRBJ1-1): KAGVTQTPRYLIKTRGQQVTLSCSPISGHRSVSWYQQTPGQGLQFLFEYFSETQRNKGNFPGRFSGRQFSNSRSEMNVSTLELGDSALYLCASSLSIQGIAFFGQGTRLTVV.

This clone was observed at least ten times. V usage is TRBV6-5 and J usage is TRBJ2-3; D possibly corresponds to TRBD1 (5 bases). Trimming shortened V by 6 bases and J by 4 bases, and 17 bases separated the two germline ends. CDR1 MNHEY and CDR2 SVGAGI come from the germline V gene. This CDR3 has 15 amino acids. DNA for the CDR3: TGTGCCAGCAGCGACCCTGCAGGGCCGTCAGATACGCAGTATTTT. Translating it yields CASSDPAGPSDTQYF.

This clone was observed a single time. The chain couples TRBV13 to TRBJ1-2; D call uncertain. Germline V gene data show CDR1 as PRHDT and CDR2 as FYEKMQ (reference sequence). Between the trimmed V and J ends, which lost 5 bases and 3 bases, there was a span of 13 bases. The CDR3 covers 14 residues. CDR3 DNA: TGTGCCAGCAGCCCAGGCCCGCTAGACTATGGCTACACCTTC. It translates to CASSPGPLDYGYTF. Combining the CDR3 with reference TRBV13 and TRBJ1-2 gives the whole variable domain AAGVIQSPRHLIKEKRETATLKCYPIPRHDTVYWYQQGPGQDPQFLISFYEKMQSDKGSIPDRFSAQQFSDYHSELNMSSLELGDSALYFCASSPGPLDYGYTFGSGTRLTVV.

The CDR3 nucleotides read TGTGCCAGCAGCTTCTTCTCTGAAGCTTTCTTT. Residues: CASSFFSEAFF. The chain recombines TRBV7-2 with TRBJ1-1; D remains ambiguous. The germline V gene encodes CDR1 SGHTA and CDR2 FQGNSA. The CDR3 totals 11 residues. V gave up 3 bases and J gave up 6 bases, with 5 bases separating them. The variable domain in full, with the rest retrieved from reference TRBV7-2 and TRBJ1-1, is GAGVSQSPSNKVTEKGKDVELRCDPISGHTALYWYRQSLGQGLEFLIYFQGNSAPDKSGLPSDRFSAERTGGSVSTLTIQRTQQEDSAVYLCASSFFSEAFFGQGTRLTVV.

The V and J genes are TRBV7-2 and TRBJ2-1; D not resolved. The CDR3 is 13 residues long. Germline lookup yields CDR1 SGHTA and CDR2 FQGNSA. The ends were cut back, 0 bases at V and 6 bases at J, with 6 bases in the middle. The CDR3 loop reads CASSLARLNEQFF. The CDR3 region has the DNA TGTGCCAGCAGCTTAGCGCGGCTCAATGAGCAGTTCTTC.

The rearrangement joins TRBV11-2 to TRBJ2-1; 10 nucleotides align to TRBD2. V trimming: 2 bases; J trimming: 1 base; junction bases outside the gene matches: 11. Germline values: CDR1 SGHAT, CDR2 FQNNGV. CDR3 length equals 19 residues. Written as DNA, the CDR3 is TGTGCCAGCAGCTTAAGTACGCCTAGCGGGAGCAGGTCCTACAATGAGCAGTTCTTC. Translation: CASSLSTPSGSRSYNEQFF.

CDR3 amino acids: CAWSVLGTGFSAEAFF. The CDR3 DNA reads as TGTGCCTGGAGTGTACTGGGGACAGGGTTTTCGGCTGAAGCTTTCTTT. V usage is TRBV30 and J usage is TRBJ1-1; TRBD1 matches at 9 bases. The junction had 11 bases not matched to a gene; V was cut back by 0 bases and J by 6 bases. This CDR3 comprises 16 residues. The germline V gene encodes CDR1 GTSNPN and CDR2 SVGIG (reference sequence). Supplemented by reference TRBV30 and TRBJ1-1, the full variable domain reads SQTIHQWPATLVQPVGSPLSLECTVEGTSNPNLYWYRQAAGRGLQLLFYSVGIGQISSEVPQNLSASRPQDRQFILSSKKLLLSDSGFYLCAWSVLGTGFSAEAFFGQGTRLTVV.